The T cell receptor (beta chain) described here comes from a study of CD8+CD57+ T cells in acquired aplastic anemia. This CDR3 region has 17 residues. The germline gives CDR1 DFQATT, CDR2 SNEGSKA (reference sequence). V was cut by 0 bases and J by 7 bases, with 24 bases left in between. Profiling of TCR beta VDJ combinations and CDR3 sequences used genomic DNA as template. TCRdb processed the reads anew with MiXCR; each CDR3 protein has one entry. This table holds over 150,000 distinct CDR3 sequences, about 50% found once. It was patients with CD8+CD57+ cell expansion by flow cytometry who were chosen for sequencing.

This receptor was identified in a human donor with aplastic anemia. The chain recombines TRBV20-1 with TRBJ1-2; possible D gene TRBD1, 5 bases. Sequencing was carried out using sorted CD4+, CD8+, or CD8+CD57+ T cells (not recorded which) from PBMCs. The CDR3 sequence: CSARDPVRVFEVGGYTF. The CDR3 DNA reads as TGCAGTGCTAGAGATCCCGTCAGGGTGTTCGAGGTTGGTGGCTACACCTTC.